This T cell receptor beta chain was captured in a study of blood T cell repertoires in COVID-19. Study in general: Acute and convalescent COVID-19 specimens originated in the United States, Italy and Spain. PBMCs, B-cell-depleted T cells, or T cells provided the cDNA or gDNA that made up the material.

Per the original methods: The assay estimated nucleated cells by amplifying reference gene primers. The data were produced by immunoSEQ multiplex PCR, yet TCRdb's version contains in-frame clones alone and is incomplete. V and J calls and clone size are those listed in that table; D and trimming were worked out from the DNA. The table includes under 40,000 clones, roughly 94% detected once. The germline V gene has CDR1 LGHNA and CDR2 YSLEER. V was trimmed by 0 bases and J by 1 base, leaving 6 bases between them. This CDR3 spans 14 amino acids. Sequenced material: peripheral blood. This sequence joins TRBV4-3 and TRBJ1-1, with D hard to call. This receptor was identified in a human donor with active COVID-19. The donor label of this sample is uncertain. The CDR3 spells CASSQDGGNTEAFF. CDR3 in DNA: TGCGCCAGCAGCCAAGATGGAGGGAACACTGAAGCTTTCTTT.